This is a list of T cell receptor beta chains from one sample in a study of T cells in Graves' hyperthyroidism and ophthalmopathy. TCRdb itself ran the multiplex PCR reads through MiXCR, one entry per CDR3 protein. Of under 550,000 distinct CDR3 sequences in the sample, 15% to 20% were seen once. The sample was blood. These receptors were obtained from a middle-aged man with Graves' ophthalmopathy. The conserved cysteine and the conserved F or W are not part of the CDR3 here.

TRBV28,TRBJ2-3,ASSFRGAGNAQY
TRBV7-8,TRBJ2-3,ASSRKLGTTDTQY
TRBV12-3/TRBV12-4,TRBJ2-7,ASSLAPTYEQY
TRBV3-1,TRBJ1-6,ASSHDSGNSPLH
TRBV7-2,TRBJ2-3,ASSRWTDTQY
TRBV30,TRBJ2-1,AWTLAGVFKANEQF
TRBV7-9,TRBJ2-5,ASREGGAETQY
TRBV2,TRBJ1-5,ASSAQAGNQPQH
TRBV4-1,TRBJ2-1,ASSQGDREVNEQF
TRBV2,TRBJ2-3,ASSGGTYTDTQY
TRBV2,TRBJ1-2,ASSEMTGGIKGYT
TRBV7-3,TRBJ2-7,ASSLRGGISYEQY
TRBV7-9,TRBJ2-1,ASSLAEQF
TRBV7-2,TRBJ2-3,AEGGVGTDTQY
TRBV2,TRBJ2-5,ASKIQETQY
TRBV20-1,TRBJ2-1,SARPGPSYNEQF
TRBV7-6,TRBJ2-3,ASSWTASSTDTQY
TRBV20-1,TRBJ2-3,SASSSGGTDTQY
TRBV7-6,TRBJ2-1,ASSRAFRDEQF
TRBV5-1,TRBJ2-3,ASSWGLQGSTDTQY
TRBV24-1,TRBJ2-5,ATGGQGTETQY
TRBV6-1,TRBJ1-5,ASMWGSGESNQPQH
TRBV5-1,TRBJ1-6,ASSLDGYNNSPLH
TRBV2,TRBJ1-2,ARLDLNYGYT
TRBV20-1,TRBJ2-2,SARDSTGLNTGELF
TRBV28,TRBJ2-7,ASSLRQTYEQY
TRBV27,TRBJ1-1,ASTPINEGNTEAF
TRBV25-1,TRBJ2-5,ASSEAGGRETQY
TRBV7-2,TRBJ2-7,ASNQDSTYEQY
TRBV5-1,TRBJ2-3,ASSLAGGATDTQY
TRBV10-3,TRBJ1-1,AIRPGNTEAF
TRBV15,TRBJ2-1,ATSTLAGALEQF
TRBV20-1,TRBJ2-1,SARALGLEVHEQF
TRBV29-1,TRBJ1-1,SAPIARGRDTEAF
TRBV12-3/TRBV12-4,TRBJ1-5,ASSYGTGAEGNQPQH